These 10 T cell receptor beta chains were all obtained from the same sample, sequenced in a study of blood T cell repertoires in COVID-19. Profiled with immunoSEQ multiplex PCR; TCRdb holds only in-frame clones, not every one. The repertoire holds approximately 210,000 clones, with around 90% as singletons. Sequencing was done on a sample of peripheral blood. The receptors here all came from a human donor in a cohort sampled during active COVID-19.

This chain uses TRBV19 with TRBJ2-3; D is unclear. V was cut by 2 bases and J by 0 bases, with 9 bases left in between. Germline V CDR1 and CDR2: LNHDA, SQIVND (reference sequence). The CDR3 runs 15 residues. The CDR3, as DNA: TGTGCCAGTAGTATACTCCAAACTAGCACAGATACGCAGTATTTT. Encoded protein: CASSILQTSTDTQYF.

The rearrangement links TRBV6-2 or TRBV6-3 to TRBJ2-7; 7 nucleotides agree with TRBD1. Germline-derived CDR1 and CDR2 are MNHEY and SVGEGT. V was pared by 0 bases and J by 0 bases, with 11 bases of the junction left unmatched. The CDR3 covers 18 residues. The CDR3 sequence is CASSYSISRTGGSYEQYF. In DNA, the CDR3 is TGTGCCAGCAGTTACTCGATAAGCCGGACAGGCGGCTCCTACGAGCAGTACTTC.

The rearrangement uses TRBV9 and TRBJ2-1; no reliable D call. Germline CDR1 reads SGDLS; CDR2 reads YYNGEE. Trimming left V 5 bases short and J 6 bases short, with 21 bases between. The CDR3 covers 16 residues. CDR3 sequence reads: CASRSEDIREANEQFF. The CDR3 coding sequence is TGTGCCAGCAGGTCCGAAGACATTAGAGAAGCCAATGAGCAGTTCTTC.

This clone appeared a single time. The limits of the CDR3 on the DNA are not certain, so only TCRdb's listed CDR3 is given. The chain joins TRBV2 to TRBJ1-1. In germline, CDR1 is SNHLY, CDR2 FYNNEI. Both ends counted, the CDR3 spans 15 residues. CDR3 amino acids: CASILGGAGNTEAFF.

The rearrangement uses TRBV5-4 and TRBJ2-7, with TRBD1 identical over 9 bases. Germline values: CDR1 SGHNT, CDR2 YYREEE (reference sequence). The junction had 1 base not matched to a gene; V was cut back by 4 bases and J by 5 bases. This CDR3 is 12 amino acids long. The CDR3 loop is CASSRDRDEQYF. DNA of the CDR3: TGTGCCAGCAGCCGGGACAGGGACGAGCAGTACTTC.

The J gene is TRBJ1-1, the V gene TRBV5-5, with D perhaps TRBD1 (5 bases). V was pared by 5 bases and J by 5 bases, with 19 bases between. CDR3 length equals 15 residues. The germline gives CDR1 SGHKS, CDR2 YYEKEE (reference sequence). CDR3 residues: CASRSAGSGATEAFF. The CDR3 DNA follows: TGTGCCAGCAGATCGGCCGGGTCTGGGGCTACTGAAGCTTTCTTT.

The V and J genes are TRBV5-1 and TRBJ2-2, with 10 nucleotides matching TRBD1. Losses at the gene ends were 8 bases for V and 1 base for J; bases not matched to a gene: 2. Per the germline V gene, CDR1 is SGHRS and CDR2 is YFSETQ. This CDR3 is 14 amino acids long. The CDR3 DNA is TGCGCCAGTGGGGACAGGGGGAACACCGGGGAGCTGTTTTTT. Its protein is CASGDRGNTGELFF.

The chain combines TRBV4-3 with TRBJ2-3, with 12 bases lining up with TRBD2. The V segment lost 1 base and the J segment 10 bases; nucleotides outside the gene matches: 3. The CDR3 has 14 residues. From germline, CDR1 is LGHNA and CDR2 YSLEER. The CDR3 coding sequence is TGCGCCAGCAGCCAAGGGACTAGCGGGACGGCGCAGTATTTT. As protein: CASSQGTSGTAQYF.

The chain has TRBV3-1 (or the pseudogene TRBV3-2) and TRBJ1-5; D perhaps matches TRBD1 (6 bases). V lost 4 bases and J 4 bases, leaving 8 bases between the germline ends. The CDR3 is 13 amino acids. Germline loops: CDR1 LGHDT, CDR2 YNNKEL (reference sequence). The CDR3 DNA reads TGTGCCAGCAGCCTTGACAGGAATCAGCCCCAGCATTTT. Translation gives CASSLDRNQPQHF.

This chain joins TRBV4-3 and TRBJ2-5; 10 bases align to TRBD2. The CDR3 is 15 amino acids. Germline V gene sequence: CDR1 LGHNA, CDR2 YSLEER. V shed 3 bases, J shed 5 bases, and the junction held 6 bases outside the gene matches. For the CDR3, the DNA is TGCGCCAGCAGCCAGGATCTTAGCGGGGGGGAGACCCAGTACTTC. Protein sequence: CASSQDLSGGETQYF.